This T cell receptor beta chain is drawn from a study of blood T cell repertoires in COVID-19. Overall study context: Samples of COVID-19 (acute and convalescent) were obtained from the United States, Italy and Spain.

CDR1 and CDR2 from the germline V gene are MGHRA and YSYEKL. Trimming removed 1 base from V and 0 bases from J, with 17 bases in between. This CDR3 has 18 residues. Clones were read by immunoSEQ multiplex PCR, and TCRdb kept only the in-frame ones, dropping some. The table shows about 300,000 clones, with about four fifths occurring only once. Sequenced material: peripheral blood. This receptor was taken from a woman aged 45-60 years who had recovered from COVID-19. This chain uses TRBV4-1 with TRBJ2-3, with D maybe TRBD2 (6 bases). Written as DNA, the CDR3 is TGCGCCAGCAGCCAAGGCCTTTTTTACGGGGGTAGCACAGATACGCAGTATTTT. It codes for CASSQGLFYGGSTDTQYF.